This T cell receptor (beta chain) stems from a study of T-cell reconstitution after alpha-beta-depleted transplantation in children. This clonotype showed up many times. V lost 5 bases and J 1 base, leaving 12 bases between the germline ends. Germline V CDR1 and CDR2: DFQATT, SNEGSKA (reference sequence). The CDR3 loop spans 13 amino acids. Unique molecular identifiers were incorporated when the TCRbeta library was constructed. One entry per CDR3 protein, called by TCRdb with MiXCR from the PCR reads. Of about 640,000 distinct CDR3 sequences listed, 15% to 20% were seen once; the top ten hold 1.1%. Source: PBMCs from the stem cell graft donor, taken from the stem cell graft. The gene calls are TRBV20-1 and TRBJ2-7, with D perhaps being TRBD1 or TRBD2 (6 bases each). The receptor's source is a human donor who donated a stem cell graft to a child with acute myeloid leukemia. DNA for the CDR3: TGCAGTGCTTGGGGGGCATCGTCCTACGAGCAGTACGTC. Its protein is CSAWGASSYEQYV.